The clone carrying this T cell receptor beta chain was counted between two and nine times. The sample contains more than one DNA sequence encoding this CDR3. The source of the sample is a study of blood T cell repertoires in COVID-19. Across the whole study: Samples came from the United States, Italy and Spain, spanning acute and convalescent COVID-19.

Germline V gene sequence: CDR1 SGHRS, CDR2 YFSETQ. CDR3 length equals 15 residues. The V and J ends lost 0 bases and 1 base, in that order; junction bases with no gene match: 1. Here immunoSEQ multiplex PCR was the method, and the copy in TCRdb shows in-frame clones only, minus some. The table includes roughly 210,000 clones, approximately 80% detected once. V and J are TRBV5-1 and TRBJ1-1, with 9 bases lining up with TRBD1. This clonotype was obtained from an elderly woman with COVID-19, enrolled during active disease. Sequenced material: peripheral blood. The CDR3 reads CASSLGTGENTEAFF. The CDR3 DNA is TGCGCCAGCAGCTTGGGGACAGGGGAGAACACTGAAGCTTTCTTT.